Listed below are T cell receptor beta chains from one sample, sequenced in a study of blood T cell repertoires in COVID-19. Sequencing was performed with immunoSEQ multiplex PCR; in TCRdb, only in-frame clones are kept and a portion is missing. The sample has approximately 150,000 clones, 65% to 80% seen once; the top ten hold 15% to 20%. Sequenced sample: PBMCs or T cells enriched from blood (not recorded which). The receptors derive from an older woman in a cohort exposed to, infected with or recovered from COVID-19 (not recorded which). The CDR3 runs from the conserved cysteine through the conserved F or W. The D gene is left open where the match is weak. The listing skips clone size in some rows; elsewhere it reads once, few, many or a size class.

.	.	TRBJ2-5	TRBV19	CASSMGAQETQYF	TGTGCCAGTAGTATGGGGGCTCAAGAGACCCAGTACTTC
.	.	TRBJ1-2	TRBV30	CAWSVMGALGYTF	TGTGCCTGGAGTGTTATGGGGGCGCTGGGCTACACCTTC
few	.	TRBJ2-2	TRBV18	CASSPYSYTGELFF	TGTGCCAGCTCACCGTACAGCTACACCGGGGAGCTGTTTTTT
.	TRBD1	TRBJ2-7	TRBV5-6	CASSGNPGQDLYEQYF	TGTGCCAGCAGCGGAAACCCGGGACAGGACCTCTACGAGCAGTACTTC
few	TRBD1	TRBJ1-2	TRBV4-2	CASSQPTGAGYGYTF	TGTGCCAGCAGCCAACCAACAGGGGCCGGCTATGGCTACACCTTC
.	.	TRBJ2-3	TRBV2	CASKPGTDTQYF	TGTGCCAGCAAACCGGGGACAGATACGCAGTATTTT
.	.	TRBJ2-1	TRBV30	CAWSAFAGLRENEQFF	TGTGCCTGGAGTGCATTCGCGGGATTGCGAGAGAATGAGCAGTTCTTC
.	.	TRBJ1-5	TRBV6-2/TRBV6-3	CASSALRRGNQPQHF	TGTGCCAGCAGTGCCCTAAGGAGGGGCAATCAGCCCCAGCATTTT
.	TRBD1	TRBJ1-4	TRBV6-6	CASRRQGGSEKLFF	TGTGCCAGCAGAAGACAGGGAGGTAGCGAAAAACTGTTTTTT
.	.	TRBJ1-6	TRBV14	CASSRQVYSPLHF	TGTGCCAGCAGCCGTCAGGTTTATTCACCCCTCCACTTT
.	TRBD1	TRBJ2-1	TRBV19	CASTPAGGSYNEQFF	TGTGCCAGTACCCCCGCAGGGGGCTCCTACAATGAGCAGTTCTTC
.	TRBD2	TRBJ2-2	TRBV5-1	CASSLTGTSRSLTTGELFF	TGCGCCAGCAGCTTAACCGGGACTAGTCGGTCGCTAACGACCGGGGAGCTGTTTTTT
.	.	TRBJ2-2	TRBV29-1	CSVTTPGNTGELFF	TGCAGCGTTACCACTCCCGGGAACACCGGGGAGCTGTTTTTT
.	.	TRBJ1-4	TRBV2	CASSGRGLKLFF	TGTGCCAGCAGTGGGCGGGGTCTAAAACTGTTTTTT
.	TRBD1	TRBJ1-2	TRBV28	CASNTGQGGGYTF	TGTGCCAGCAACACGGGACAGGGGGGTGGCTACACCTTC
.	TRBD1	TRBJ1-6	TRBV4-1	CASSPTVDGTGLSPLHF	TGCGCCAGCAGCCCAACCGTAGATGGGACAGGGTTATCACCCCTCCACTTT
.	.	TRBJ2-1	TRBV5-5	CASRQVNSYNEQFF	TGTGCCAGCAGACAGGTCAACTCCTACAATGAGCAGTTCTTC
.	.	TRBJ2-2	TRBV7-3	CASSRDINTGELFF	TGTGCCAGCAGCCGGGACATTAACACCGGGGAGCTGTTTTTT
.	TRBD2	TRBJ2-7	TRBV7-3	CASSRSGGSYEQYF	TGTGCCAGCAGCCGAAGCGGGGGGAGCTACGAGCAGTACTTC
.	.	TRBJ2-1	TRBV5-5	CASSLQGGLVGEQFF	TGTGCCAGCAGCCTTCAGGGGGGACTAGTAGGAGAGCAGTTCTTC
once	.	TRBJ1-6	TRBV7-3	CASSSGANSPLHF	TGTGCCAGCAGTTCAGGGGCAAATTCACCCCTCCACTTT
.	TRBD2	TRBJ2-3	TRBV7-2	CASSLAASGRATDTQYF	TGTGCCAGCAGCTTAGCGGCTAGCGGGAGGGCCACAGATACGCAGTATTTT
.	.	TRBJ2-2	TRBV12-5	CASGLAGAGELFF	TGTGCTAGTGGTTTGGCGGGGGCCGGGGAGCTGTTTTTT
.	TRBD1	TRBJ1-5	TRBV18	CASSVTGTGSNQPQHF	TGTGCCAGCTCAGTCACCGGGACAGGGAGCAATCAGCCCCAGCATTTT
.	.	TRBJ2-5	TRBV28	CASHQGGQETQYF	TGTGCCAGCCACCAGGGGGGCCAAGAGACCCAGTACTTC
.	.	TRBJ2-1	TRBV30	CARAGLNEQFF	TGTGCCCGGGCGGGACTGAATGAGCAGTTCTTC
few	TRBD2	TRBJ2-7	TRBV5-1	CASSWVPGLAGGTSSYEQYF	TGCGCCAGCAGCTGGGTTCCGGGACTAGCGGGAGGTACGAGCTCCTACGAGCAGTACTTC
.	.	TRBJ1-2	TRBV15	CATSRAGLYSEGYTF	TGTGCCACCAGCCGCGCGGGACTTTACTCGGAGGGCTACACCTTC
.	.	TRBJ2-7	TRBV13	CASSMDTAYEQYF	TGTGCCAGCAGCATGGACACAGCCTACGAGCAGTACTTC
.	.	TRBJ2-2	TRBV27	CASSWTETGELFF	TGTGCCAGCAGCTGGACAGAAACCGGGGAGCTGTTTTTT
.	.	TRBJ2-7	TRBV6-5	CASSQAGGISYEQYF	TGTGCCAGCAGTCAGGCAGGGGGGATCTCCTACGAGCAGTACTTC
.	.	TRBJ1-1	TRBV4-1	CASSLGWSGGGTEAFF	TGCGCCAGCAGCCTAGGATGGTCGGGGGGAGGTACTGAAGCTTTCTTT
many	.	TRBJ1-2	TRBV28	CATPDYVGGYTF	TGTGCCACCCCCGACTACGTGGGGGGCTACACCTTC
.	TRBD1	TRBJ2-7	TRBV7-2	CASSFRDRFSYEQYF	TGTGCCAGCAGCTTCAGGGACAGGTTTAGCTACGAGCAGTACTTC
.	TRBD1	TRBJ1-4	TRBV30	CAWTRQGTGEKLFF	TGTGCCTGGACGCGACAGGGGACAGGGGAAAAACTGTTTTTT